This TCR beta chain was retrieved from a study of long-term antiretroviral therapy in people with HIV. General observations from the study: When set beside controls, HIV repertoires had CDR3 length ranges that were narrower. Missing from the dataset were any data on ART adherence, viral resistance or therapy changes.

Running of the v3.0 immunoSEQ assay took place at survey level. Libraries were prepared by immunoSEQ multiplex PCR; TCRdb keeps only in-frame clonotypes and omits some of them. This sample yields some 27,000 clones, of which about 85% are seen a single time; 8% to 9% belongs to the top ten. Remarks on this clone: The antigen is not known.

This CDR3 region has 15 residues. Germline lookup yields CDR1 SGHRS and CDR2 YFSETQ. Trimming removed 0 bases at V and 0 bases at J, with 7 bases between. Post-ART PBMC samples numbered at least two per donor, and pre-ART ones at least one. Amounts of about 1-10 million cryopreserved PBMC were held in the samples before DNA extraction. This clonotype originated in a man aged 35 to 55 with HIV. The gene calls are TRBV5-1 and TRBJ1-5, with D possibly TRBD1 on 5 matching bases. The material was unsorted PBMCs, obtained 4.8 years after starting antiretroviral therapy. The CDR3 DNA reads TGCGCCAGCAGCTTGGGGGGGAATAGCAATCAGCCCCAGCATTTT. It encodes CASSLGGNSNQPQHF.